These T cell receptor beta chains were read from a single sample in a study of shared clonotypes between healthy human individuals. TCRdb keeps only in-frame clones here, not all; method: immunoSEQ multiplex PCR. This sample has roughly 2.4 million clones, with 90% to 97% found just once. Sequenced input: naive CD4+ T cells sorted from blood. All receptors come from a man between 18 and 29 years old in good health. Both conserved end residues are part of each CDR3. Fields, in order: D gene, CDR3 length, J gene, clone size, V gene, CDR3 protein, CDR3 DNA. The D gene is left open where the match is weak. Only some rows state a clone size, as once, few, many or a class for expanded clones.

>TRBD2|18|TRBJ2-7|-|TRBV5-5
CASSQIRTSGRVPYEQYF
TGTGCCAGCAGCCAAATTCGGACTAGCGGGAGGGTCCCCTACGAGCAGTACTTC
>-|15|TRBJ2-5|once|TRBV4-3
CASSQADSRQETQYF
TGCGCCAGCAGCCAAGCCGACAGCCGCCAAGAGACCCAGTACTTC
>-|16|TRBJ1-1|-|TRBV5-1
CASSFIPGQTNTEAFF
TGCGCCAGCAGCTTTATTCCCGGACAGACTAACACTGAAGCTTTCTTT
>-|16|TRBJ2-6|-|TRBV7-8
CASSLAQPSGANVLTF
TGTGCCAGCAGCTTAGCGCAGCCGTCCGGAGCCAACGTCCTGACTTTC
>-|13|TRBJ1-3|-|TRBV7-3
CASSLSSGNTIYF
TGTGCCAGCAGCTTAAGCTCTGGAAACACCATATATTTT
>-|11|TRBJ2-7|-|TRBV7-2
CASSLGTSTYF
TGTGCCAGCAGCTTAGGTACTAGTACGTACTTC
>-|12|TRBJ2-7|-|TRBV6-5
CASRKAGDEQYF
TGTGCCAGCCGGAAGGCGGGCGACGAGCAGTACTTC
>TRBD1|13|TRBJ1-1|few|TRBV7-9
CASSLGTGTEAFF
TGTGCCAGCAGCCTTGGGACAGGGACTGAAGCTTTCTTT
>TRBD2|16|TRBJ2-5|-|TRBV5-4
CASSLNSGGPWETQYF
TGTGCCAGCAGCTTGAATAGCGGGGGGCCATGGGAGACCCAGTACTTC
>-|18|TRBJ1-6|-|TRBV5-1
CASSLEGSTSSYNSPLHF
TGCGCCAGCAGCTTGGAGGGATCTACCAGCTCCTATAATTCACCCCTCCACTTT
>-|12|TRBJ2-7|-|TRBV2
CASSREGHEQYF
TGTGCCAGCTCGCGAGAGGGGCACGAGCAGTACTTC
>-|15|TRBJ1-5|-|TRBV18
CASSPSRASNQPQHF
TGTGCCAGCTCACCGAGCAGGGCTAGCAATCAGCCCCAGCATTTT
>TRBD2|17|TRBJ2-5|-|TRBV2
CASLPERGLAGGETQYF
TGTGCCAGCCTCCCTGAGAGAGGACTAGCGGGAGGAGAGACCCAGTACTTC
>TRBD2|17|TRBJ2-3|-|TRBV11-2
CASSLALSGRATDTQYF
TGTGCCAGCAGCTTAGCTCTGAGCGGGAGGGCGACAGATACGCAGTATTTT
>-|14|TRBJ2-2|-|TRBV6-5
CASSYLEGTGELFF
TGTGCCAGCAGTTACCTGGAGGGCACCGGGGAGCTGTTTTTT
>TRBD1|16|TRBJ1-6|-|TRBV5-1
CASSLAPGTVGVPLHF
TGCGCCAGCAGCTTGGCCCCGGGGACAGTGGGGGTACCCCTCCACTTT
>TRBD1|15|TRBJ2-1|-|TRBV6-6
CASGGARQGRDEQFF
TGTGCCAGCGGGGGTGCTCGACAGGGAAGGGATGAGCAGTTCTTC
>TRBD1|14|TRBJ1-4|-|TRBV5-1
CASRQGGKDEKLFF
TGCGCCAGTAGACAGGGGGGAAAGGACGAAAAACTGTTTTTT
>-|15|TRBJ2-3|-|TRBV5-5
CASSLFPGFTDTQYF
TGTGCCAGCAGCTTGTTTCCAGGATTCACAGATACGCAGTATTTT
>TRBD2|19|TRBJ2-7|once|TRBV18
CASSPLNRDVSGSRGEQYF
TGTGCCAGCTCACCGTTGAACCGGGACGTAAGCGGGAGTAGGGGCGAGCAGTACTTC